A single sample is the source of the 27 T cell receptor beta chains below, sequenced in a study of blood T cell repertoires in COVID-19. TCRdb keeps only in-frame clones here, not all; method: immunoSEQ multiplex PCR. The data show about 98,000 clones, with about nine tenths seen just once and 4% to 5.5% held by the top ten. The sequenced sample was peripheral blood. Receptors originate from a woman aged 50 to 65 with COVID-19, enrolled during active disease.

V and J are TRBV14 and TRBJ2-1, with 7 nucleotides matching TRBD2. V was pared by 5 bases and J by 7 bases, with 2 bases of the junction left unmatched. CDR1 and CDR2 from the germline V gene are SGHDN and FVKESK. CDR3 length: 12 amino acids. The CDR3, as DNA: TGTGCCAGCAGCTGGACTAGGAATGAGCAGTTCTTC. Its protein is CASSWTRNEQFF.

The V gene is TRBV7-7, the J gene TRBJ2-3, with D tentatively TRBD2 (6 bases). The germline V gene encodes CDR1 SSHAT and CDR2 FNYEAQ (reference sequence). The germline V and J ends were trimmed by 5 bases and 0 bases, with 12 bases remaining between them. The CDR3 has 15 residues. CDR3 nucleotide sequence: TGTGCCAGCAGCGCGGGACTGGCTAGCACAGATACGCAGTATTTT. Its protein is CASSAGLASTDTQYF. The full variable domain, completed using reference TRBV7-7 and TRBJ2-3, is GAGVSQSPRYKVTKRGQDVTLRCDPISSHATLYWYQQALGQGPEFLTYFNYEAQPDKSGLPSDRFSAERPEGSISTLTIQRTEQRDSAMYRCASSAGLASTDTQYFGPGTRLTVL.

This rearrangement joins TRBV4-2 to TRBJ2-7; 7 positions agree with TRBD1. The CDR3 is made up of 15 amino acids. CDR1 LGHNA and CDR2 YNFKEQ come from the germline V gene. V trimming: 0 bases; J trimming: 3 bases; junction bases outside the gene matches: 5. The CDR3 is CASSQDRTGFYEQYF. The CDR3 DNA is TGTGCCAGCAGCCAAGATAGGACAGGATTCTACGAGCAGTACTTC.

This clone was seen once. The rearrangement links TRBV2 to TRBJ2-3, with a weak D call TRBD2 (6 bases). The CDR3 extends over 14 amino acids. V lost 9 bases, J lost 1 base, and 14 bases lay in between. CDR1 and CDR2 (germline): SNHLY, FYNNEI. In nucleotides, the CDR3 is TGTGCCAGTAGGCCGGGGGATGGCACAGATACGCAGTATTTT. Amino acids: CASRPGDGTDTQYF.

This clone was found once. V is TRBV2 and J is TRBJ2-7, with 7 nucleotides matching TRBD2. V lost 4 bases to trimming and J lost 3 bases; unmatched junction nucleotides: 6. Germline CDR1 is SNHLY and CDR2 is FYNNEI. The CDR3 runs to 14 residues. Here the CDR3 DNA reads TGTGCCAGCAGTGGAGGGACTACCTTCTACGAGCAGTACTTC. Protein sequence: CASSGGTTFYEQYF. The whole variable domain, remainder taken from reference TRBV2 and TRBJ2-7, is EPEVTQTPSHQVTQMGQEVILRCVPISNHLYFYWYRQILGQKVEFLVSFYNNEISEKSEIFDDQFSVERPDGSNFTLKIRSTKLEDSAMYFCASSGGTTFYEQYFGPGTRLTVT.

The chain recombines TRBV11-3 with TRBJ1-6; 9 nucleotides align to TRBD1. This CDR3 contains 14 residues. V lost 5 bases to trimming and J lost 7 bases; unmatched junction nucleotides: 3. Germline CDR1 is SGHNT and CDR2 is YENEEA. As DNA, the CDR3 is TGTGCCAGCAGCGAACAGGGGGCGAATTCACCCCTCCACTTT. Translating gives CASSEQGANSPLHF. The complete variable domain, with remaining parts taken from reference TRBV11-3 and TRBJ1-6, reads EAGVVQSPRYKIIEKKQPVAFWCNPISGHNTLYWYLQNLGQGPELLIRYENEEAVDDSQLPKDRFSAERLKGVDSTLKIQPAELGDSAVYLCASSEQGANSPLHFGNGTRLTVT.

The J gene is TRBJ1-6, the V gene TRBV20-1, with D possibly matching TRBD1 (6 bases). The CDR3 has 17 amino acids. V was pared by 3 bases and J by 8 bases, with 23 bases between. CDR1 is DFQATT, CDR2 SNEGSKA, per germline (reference sequence). The CDR3 DNA reads TGCAGTGCTAGTGCCGAAGGGGGAAGGTTATGGGATTCACCCCTCCACTTT. It yields the protein CSASAEGGRLWDSPLHF.

This rearrangement joins TRBV27 to TRBJ1-2; D unresolved. The CDR3 is made up of 13 amino acids. CDR1 is MNHEY and CDR2 is SMNVEV in the germline V gene (reference sequence). Trimming shortened V by 5 bases and J by 6 bases, and 13 bases separated the two germline ends. CDR3 bases: TGTGCCAGCAGTCTTCTGGACGGGAATGGCTACACCTTC. This gives the protein CASSLLDGNGYTF.

The chain employs TRBV28 and TRBJ1-2; 7 bases match TRBD1. V was clipped by 3 bases and J by 5 bases; unmatched bases: 12. Per germline, CDR1 MDHEN and CDR2 SYDVKM. The CDR3 totals 16 residues. The CDR3 here is CASSLGFTGTAYGYTF. CDR3 nucleotide sequence: TGTGCCAGCAGTTTGGGATTCACCGGGACAGCTTATGGCTACACCTTC.

The chain combines TRBV29-1 with TRBJ2-7; 11 bases line up with TRBD1. The CDR3 is 14 residues long. The junction had 6 bases not matched to a gene; V was cut back by 3 bases and J by 5 bases. Germline V gives CDR1 SQVTM, CDR2 ANQGSEA. Here the CDR3 reads CSVDGGQGVDEQYF. CDR3 sequence (DNA): TGCAGCGTTGATGGGGGACAGGGGGTTGACGAGCAGTACTTC.

The table lists this clone with a few counts. The J gene is TRBJ1-2, the V gene TRBV14; 7 positions agree with TRBD1. The CDR3 length is 13 residues. V lost 5 bases and J lost 2; bases outside the gene matches: 2. Per germline, CDR1 SGHDN and CDR2 FVKESK. The CDR3 is CASSIGGNYGYTF. CDR3 nucleotides: TGTGCCAGCAGCATAGGGGGCAACTATGGCTACACCTTC.

A few counts support this clone. CDR3 bases: TGTGCTAGTGGTGATAGGGGGAATCAGCCCCAGCATTTT. Protein sequence: CASGDRGNQPQHF. This chain joins TRBV12-5 and TRBJ1-5; a possible D gene is TRBD1 (6 bases). V lost 5 bases and J 4 bases, leaving 9 bases between the germline ends. Germline CDR1 LGHNT, CDR2 FRNRAP. CDR3 length: 13 amino acids.

The chain employs TRBV10-2 and TRBJ1-1, with TRBD1 identical over 10 bases. The junction had 5 bases not matched to a gene; V was cut back by 3 bases and J by 4 bases. This CDR3 region has 15 residues. Germline V gene data show CDR1 as WSHSY and CDR2 as SAAADI. The CDR3 DNA reads as TGCGCCAGCAGTGATGGACAGGGGGGTGTCACTGAAGCTTTCTTT. It encodes CASSDGQGGVTEAFF.

The chain carries TRBV6-2 or TRBV6-3 and TRBJ2-1, with a tentative D call TRBD2 (5 bases). V was clipped by 3 bases and J by 8 bases, with 20 bases between them. The CDR3 has 16 amino acids. Looked up from germline, CDR1 is MNHEY and CDR2 is SVGEGT. As DNA, the CDR3 is TGTGCCAGCAGTTATCGGGATTTACCAAACCCCGATGAGCAGTTCTTC. Its translation: CASSYRDLPNPDEQFF.

V is TRBV3-1 (or the pseudogene TRBV3-2) and J is TRBJ1-4; no definite D call. The germline V gene encodes CDR1 LGHDT and CDR2 YNNKEL (reference sequence). CDR3 length: 16 residues. V was pared by 0 bases and J by 10 bases, with 18 bases between. CDR3 DNA: TGTGCCAGCAGCCAAGATGTACGGCAGGTCGCGCGAAAACTGTTTTTT. Protein sequence: CASSQDVRQVARKLFF.

The CDR3 sequence is CASSEVNGYNSPLHF. Here the CDR3 DNA reads TGTGCCAGCAGTGAAGTGAACGGTTATAATTCACCCCTCCACTTT. The chain carries TRBV6-1 and TRBJ1-6; D call uncertain. The ends were cut back, 1 base at V and 4 bases at J, with 8 bases in the middle. Germline V CDR1 and CDR2: MNHNS, SASEGT. The CDR3 runs 15 residues.

The chain joins TRBV4-1 to TRBJ2-7; 8 bases match TRBD2. The V segment lost 3 bases and the J segment 4 bases; nucleotides outside the gene matches: 11. This CDR3 comprises 16 residues. Germline values: CDR1 MGHRA, CDR2 YSYEKL. The DNA of the CDR3 is TGCGCCAGCAGCCAGAGAGGAGTAGCGGGGTTATACGAGCAGTACTTC. Its protein is CASSQRGVAGLYEQYF.

The genes are TRBV6-5 and TRBJ1-2, with 8 bases matching TRBD1. The V and J ends lost 4 bases and 5 bases, in that order; junction bases with no gene match: 9. This CDR3 region has 15 residues. Per the germline V gene, CDR1 is MNHEY and CDR2 is SVGAGI. Written as DNA, the CDR3 is TGTGCCAGCAGTTTCATAGGGGACAGGATATATGGCTACACCTTC. The encoded protein is CASSFIGDRIYGYTF.

This sequence joins TRBV11-2 and TRBJ1-6; TRBD1 aligns across 7 bases. Germline V gene lookup returns CDR1 SGHAT and CDR2 FQNNGV. J lost 0 bases, V lost 5 bases, and 7 bases had no gene match. The CDR3 runs 17 residues. In DNA, the CDR3 is TGTGCCAGCAGCATTCGGGACAGCAGCTCCTATAATTCACCCCTCCACTTT. It yields the protein CASSIRDSSSYNSPLHF.

The chain is built from TRBV28 and TRBJ2-5; 11 positions match TRBD1. This CDR3 spans 15 amino acids. J gave up 5 bases and V 5 bases, and 7 bases lay outside the gene matches. From germline, CDR1 is MDHEN and CDR2 SYDVKM. CDR3 residues: CASSTGTGGMETQYF. CDR3 nucleotide sequence: TGTGCCAGCAGTACCGGGACAGGGGGTATGGAGACCCAGTACTTC. The variable domain in full, with the rest retrieved from reference TRBV28 and TRBJ2-5, is DVKVTQSSRYLVKRTGEKVFLECVQDMDHENMFWYRQDPGLGLRLIYFSYDVKMKEKGDIPEGYSVSREKKERFSLILESASTNQTSMYLCASSTGTGGMETQYFGPGTRLLVL.

The rearrangement joins TRBV3-1 (or the pseudogene TRBV3-2) to TRBJ2-7; D remains unclear. CDR1 LGHDT and CDR2 YNNKEL come from the germline V gene (reference sequence). The germline V and J ends were trimmed by 1 base and 1 base, with 11 bases remaining between them. CDR3 length equals 15 residues. The CDR3 region is CASSQAVIPSYEQYF. For the CDR3, the DNA is TGTGCCAGCAGCCAAGCGGTGATTCCTTCCTACGAGCAGTACTTC.

The chain uses TRBV9 and TRBJ2-7; 7 positions agree with TRBD1. This CDR3 has 17 residues. Germline CDR1 and CDR2: SGDLS and YYNGEE. V dropped 4 bases and J dropped 1; count of bases not matched to a gene: 14. CDR3 protein: CASSPLEGGVGSYEQYF. CDR3 bases: TGTGCCAGCAGCCCGCTGGAAGGGGGCGTGGGGTCCTACGAGCAGTACTTC.

The chain recombines TRBV19 with TRBJ1-1; TRBD1 is a possible D gene (5 bases). Germline V gene sequence: CDR1 LNHDA, CDR2 SQIVND (reference sequence). This CDR3 is built from 13 residues. Between the trimmed V and J ends, which lost 6 bases and 4 bases, there was a span of 12 bases. The CDR3 region has the DNA TGTGCCAGTAGCCAGGGAAAGGGCACTGAAGCTTTCTTT. Protein product: CASSQGKGTEAFF.

The chain recombines TRBV4-2 with TRBJ2-7, with D perhaps TRBD2 (5 bases). Trimming left V 1 base short and J 0 bases short, with 10 bases between. The germline gives CDR1 LGHNA, CDR2 YNFKEQ. This CDR3 is 15 amino acids long. The CDR3 DNA reads TGTGCCAGCAGCCAAGGGACTGAAAGCTCCTACGAGCAGTACTTC. Its protein product is CASSQGTESSYEQYF.

CDR3 amino acids: CASSLDRDNEKLFF. CDR3 DNA sequence: TGCGCCAGCAGCTTGGACAGGGATAATGAAAAACTGTTTTTT. This rearrangement joins TRBV5-1 to TRBJ1-4; a weak D match, TRBD1 (6 bases). The germline V and J ends were trimmed by 0 bases and 4 bases, with 7 bases remaining between them. The CDR3 covers 14 residues. Germline CDR1 reads SGHRS; CDR2 reads YFSETQ.

The chain employs TRBV11-2 and TRBJ2-4; tentatively, D is TRBD2 (5 bases). The germline V gene has CDR1 SGHAT and CDR2 FQNNGV. V was shortened by 2 bases and J by 6 bases, with 8 bases between the two germline ends. The CDR3 loop spans 13 amino acids. The CDR3 here is CASSLPGLNIQYF. The CDR3 nucleotides read TGTGCCAGCAGCTTACCGGGGTTAAACATTCAGTACTTC.

The gene calls are TRBV3-1 (or the pseudogene TRBV3-2) and TRBJ1-4; TRBD1 aligns across 9 bases. This CDR3 has 18 residues. In germline, CDR1 is LGHDT, CDR2 YNNKEL (reference sequence). With 1 base clipped from V and 2 bases from J, the junction kept 8 bases outside the gene matches. The CDR3 spells CASSQGATGGRTNEKLFF. The CDR3 DNA reads TGTGCCAGCAGCCAAGGGGCAACAGGGGGCAGGACTAATGAAAAACTGTTTTTT.